This T cell receptor beta chain is drawn from a study of neoadjuvant nivolumab and ipilimumab in lung cancer. General observations from the study: TCR clonality did not significantly correlate with pathologic tumor regression. Only two of four nivolumab-treated tumors gained richness and clonality by surgery. Compared with tumor-adjacent uninvolved lung, resected tumors showed greater richness and clonality.

Note on this clone: The antigen remains undetermined.

The CDR3 has 16 amino acids. Germline CDR1 reads SGHRS; CDR2 reads YFSETQ. Trimming removed 4 bases from V and 2 bases from J, with 18 bases in between. Sequenced by immunoSEQ multiplex PCR; TCRdb stores in-frame clones only, minus some. The profile shows 25,000 to 35,000 clones, 90% of them singletons. Sequenced material: peripheral blood, taken after neoadjuvant nivolumab, alone or with ipilimumab, at or shortly before surgery. This sequence originates from an adult with non-small cell lung cancer. The J gene is TRBJ2-5, the V gene TRBV5-1; D remains ambiguous. CDR3 protein: CASSPTIQHGQETQYF. The DNA of the CDR3 is TGCGCCAGCAGCCCGACAATCCAACATGGGCAAGAGACCCAGTACTTC.